Presented here are 23 T cell receptor beta chains from one specimen sequenced in a study of T cells in Graves' hyperthyroidism and ophthalmopathy. Amplified TCR beta CDR3 regions derived from RNA transcripts. HTBI primers drove first-round RT-PCR of the TCR CDR3. MiXCR, run by TCRdb on the multiplex PCR reads, gives a single entry per CDR3 protein. The sample consists of under 650,000 distinct CDR3 sequences, roughly 17% of them appearing once. Sequenced input: blood. The receptors shown here come from a woman under 40 with Graves' hyperthyroidism.

J is TRBJ1-5 and V is TRBV7-6; D may be TRBD1 (5 bases). Germline V gene data show CDR1 as SGHVS and CDR2 as FNYEAQ. This CDR3 is 13 amino acids long. Trimming pared 3 bases from V and 7 bases from J, leaving 10 bases between. The CDR3 sequence is CASSLFSGQPQHF. The CDR3 bases are TGTGCCAGCAGCTTGTTTTCAGGGCAGCCCCAGCATTTT.

There are a few counts of this clonotype. The rearrangement uses TRBV6-4 and TRBJ1-5; D may be TRBD1 (6 bases). CDR3 length equals 15 residues. Germline V gene data show CDR1 as MRHNA and CDR2 as SNTAGT. With 0 bases removed from V and 4 bases from J, the gap between germline ends came to 10 bases. In DNA, the CDR3 is TGTGCCAGCAGTGACTCGTACAGGGATAATCAGCCCCAGCATTTT. Its protein product is CASSDSYRDNQPQHF.

This clonotype was detected many times. The chain uses TRBV6-1 and TRBJ2-1, with D possibly matching TRBD2 (6 bases). Trimming removed 8 bases from V and 5 bases from J, with 7 bases in between. Germline lookup yields CDR1 MNHNS and CDR2 SASEGT. The CDR3 totals 11 residues. CDR3 residues: CASWEDNEQFF. The CDR3 DNA reads as TGTGCCAGCTGGGAGGACAATGAGCAGTTCTTC.

This clonotype came up a few times. CDR3 protein: CASSPLTSGWGNTYNEQFF. The DNA for the CDR3 is TGTGCCAGCAGTCCGCTGACTAGCGGGTGGGGGAACACCTACAATGAGCAGTTCTTC. The rearrangement uses TRBV27 and TRBJ2-1; 10 bases are shared with TRBD2. V dropped 5 bases and J dropped 2; count of bases not matched to a gene: 15. The CDR3 is 19 amino acids. Germline V gene lookup returns CDR1 MNHEY and CDR2 SMNVEV (reference sequence).

There are a few counts of this clonotype. The chain has TRBV7-9 and TRBJ1-1, with D tentatively TRBD1 (6 bases). The V end was cut by 5 bases, the J end by 4 bases, with 17 bases between. The CDR3 runs to 15 residues. Germline CDR1 and CDR2: SEHNR and FQNEAQ (reference sequence). CDR3 DNA: TGTGCCAGCAGCCCGAGGGGGACCAGGGGCACTGAAGCTTTCTTT. Protein: CASSPRGTRGTEAFF.

This clonotype was recorded a few times. J is TRBJ2-2 and V is TRBV18; 10 nucleotides agree with TRBD1. V lost 3 bases and J lost 0; bases outside the gene matches: 7. This CDR3 comprises 18 residues. Germline CDR1 reads KGHSH; CDR2 reads LQKENI. The CDR3 spells CASSPPPGQGPNTGELFF. DNA of the CDR3: TGTGCCAGCTCACCGCCTCCGGGACAGGGGCCGAACACCGGGGAGCTGTTTTTT.

This clonotype was detected a few times. The chain has TRBV5-6 and TRBJ2-1; no firm D call. Looked up from germline, CDR1 is SGHDT and CDR2 is YYEEEE. The CDR3 sequence is 17 residues long. The ends were cut back, 6 bases at V and 0 bases at J, with 19 bases in the middle. The CDR3 here is CASKNRTDGSSYNEQFF. In DNA form, the CDR3 reads TGTGCCAGCAAAAATCGGACGGATGGTAGCTCCTACAATGAGCAGTTCTTC.

A note on this clonotype: A junction boundary mismatches the germline segment, possibly from a read error. The CDR3 sequence is CASSQDWGPYVQYF. In DNA, the CDR3 is TGTGCCAGCAGCCAAGATTGGGGCCCCTACGTGCAGTACTTC. The chain recombines TRBV3-1 with TRBJ2-7; possible D gene TRBD1, 5 bases. From germline, CDR1 is LGHDT and CDR2 YNNKEL (reference sequence). This CDR3 comprises 14 residues.

This clonotype has a count of ten or more. V usage is TRBV7-8 and J usage is TRBJ2-7; maybe TRBD1 (5 bases). V shed 1 base and J shed 2 bases, with 9 bases lying between them. Germline CDR1 reads SGHVS; CDR2 reads FQNEAQ. The CDR3 covers 14 residues. The CDR3 loop is CASSLGGQPYEQYF. DNA of the CDR3: TGTGCCAGCAGCTTAGGTGGACAACCCTACGAGCAGTACTTC.

This clonotype was observed a handful of times. The rearrangement uses TRBV6-4 and TRBJ2-7; no reliable D call. This CDR3 has 12 amino acids. V lost 3 bases to trimming and J lost 3 bases, with 6 bases between them. Per the germline V gene, CDR1 is MRHNA and CDR2 is SNTAGT. DNA for the CDR3: TGTGCCAGCAGTGAACCGTACTACGAGCAGTACTTC. Translating it yields CASSEPYYEQYF.

In this sample, this clonotype turned up a few times. This sequence joins TRBV5-6 and TRBJ1-6; D remains ambiguous. CDR1 and CDR2 from the germline V gene are SGHDT and YYEEEE. The length of the CDR3 is 15 residues. The V end lost 5 bases, the J end lost 4 bases, and 13 bases lay between the germline ends. The CDR3 region is CASRANGEYNSPLHF. CDR3 in DNA: TGTGCCAGCAGAGCGAACGGAGAATATAATTCACCCCTCCACTTT.

This clonotype occurred many times. V usage is TRBV28 and J usage is TRBJ1-2; 9 bases fit TRBD1. The CDR3 consists of 15 residues. The J segment lost 8 bases and the V segment lost 5 bases, leaving 12 bases of the junction unmatched. Germline lookup yields CDR1 MDHEN and CDR2 SYDVKM. The CDR3 loop is CASSQAGTGTGGYTF. The CDR3 DNA reads TGTGCCAGCAGTCAGGCCGGGACAGGGACGGGCGGCTACACCTTC.

The chain joins TRBV18 to TRBJ2-7, with 10 nucleotides matching TRBD1. Germline V gene sequence: CDR1 KGHSH, CDR2 LQKENI. This CDR3 comprises 16 residues. V trimming: 3 bases; J trimming: 5 bases; junction bases outside the gene matches: 10. The CDR3 DNA reads as TGTGCCAGCTCACCCCTCCTCCCGGGACAGGGGCACGAGCAGTACTTC. This sequence encodes CASSPLLPGQGHEQYF.

This clonotype occurred a few times. The rearrangement joins TRBV9 to TRBJ2-3; tentative D call: TRBD2 (5 bases). Germline CDR1 SGDLS, CDR2 YYNGEE. V dropped 4 bases and J dropped 3 bases, with 18 bases sitting between them. CDR3 length equals 16 residues. This CDR3 is CASSRDGAVGTDTQYF. CDR3 in DNA: TGTGCCAGCAGCCGGGATGGAGCGGTGGGGACAGATACGCAGTATTTT.

In its sample, this clonotype was seen many times. The V gene is TRBV2, the J gene TRBJ2-1, with TRBD1 matching over 7 bases. CDR3 length: 14 residues. Germline loops: CDR1 SNHLY, CDR2 FYNNEI. Trimming at V came to 3 bases and at J to 15 bases, leaving 14 bases not matched to a gene. The CDR3 sequence is CASSEGQGVPDRFF. The CDR3 DNA is TGTGCCAGCAGTGAGGGGCAGGGGGTTCCAGACCGGTTCTTC.

This clonotype has a handful of counts. The gene calls are TRBV20-1 and TRBJ2-3, with D tentatively TRBD2 (6 bases). This CDR3 has 15 residues. From germline, CDR1 is DFQATT and CDR2 SNEGSKA (reference sequence). V lost 0 bases and J lost 6, with 16 bases in between. Written as DNA, the CDR3 is TGCAGTGCTAGAGATCGTGGACTAAAGGGTGATACGCAGTATTTT. It codes for CSARDRGLKGDTQYF.

At least ten counts were recorded for this clonotype. The CDR3 nucleotides read TGTGCCAGCAGCTTAGAGAGGCGAGCGGGAGGACAGGATGAGCAGTTCTTC. It specifies CASSLERRAGGQDEQFF. The chain has TRBV13 and TRBJ2-1; the match to TRBD2 covers 9 bases. V lost 1 base to trimming and J lost 8 bases; unmatched junction nucleotides: 12. The CDR3 has 17 amino acids. The germline gives CDR1 PRHDT, CDR2 FYEKMQ (reference sequence).

The gene calls are TRBV2 and TRBJ2-1; 7 positions match TRBD1. CDR3 size: 15 residues. The germline CDR1 and CDR2 sequences are SNHLY and FYNNEI. With V trimmed by 5 bases and J by 6 bases, 10 bases remained unmatched. The CDR3 DNA reads TGTGCCAGCAGTCAACAGGGGCAGCCCGGCAATGAGCAGTTCTTC. As protein: CASSQQGQPGNEQFF. The variable domain in full, completed from reference TRBV2 and TRBJ2-1, reads EPEVTQTPSHQVTQMGQEVILRCVPISNHLYFYWYRQILGQKVEFLVSFYNNEISEKSEIFDDQFSVERPDGSNFTLKIRSTKLEDSAMYFCASSQQGQPGNEQFFGPGTRLTVL.

This clonotype came up many times. The chain recombines TRBV2 with TRBJ2-3, with D possibly matching TRBD1 (5 bases). Germline lookup yields CDR1 SNHLY and CDR2 FYNNEI. V shed 4 bases and J shed 4 bases, with 9 bases lying between them. The CDR3 covers 13 residues. The CDR3 reads CASSGGRPDTQYF. The CDR3 coding sequence is TGTGCCAGCAGTGGGGGCCGGCCAGATACGCAGTATTTT.

V is TRBV6-2 or TRBV6-3 and J is TRBJ2-5; D gene ambiguous. This CDR3 region has 11 residues. Between the trimmed V and J ends, which lost 3 bases and 6 bases, there was a span of 5 bases. Per germline, CDR1 MNHEY and CDR2 SVGEGT. The CDR3 loop reads CASSYLKTQYF. As DNA, the CDR3 is TGTGCCAGCAGTTATCTTAAGACCCAGTACTTC.

This clonotype occurred a few times. The chain couples TRBV6-2 or TRBV6-3 to TRBJ2-3; 10 bases are a match to TRBD2. With V trimmed by 10 bases and J by 2 bases, 15 bases remained unmatched. CDR3 length: 17 amino acids. Germline assignment: CDR1 MNHEY and CDR2 SVGEGT. The CDR3 sequence is CATGDSYGLAATDTQYF. The CDR3, as DNA: TGTGCCACCGGGGACTCTTACGGACTAGCGGCCACAGATACGCAGTATTTT.

This clonotype was observed many times. The chain has TRBV27 and TRBJ2-7, with TRBD1 matching over 9 bases. Germline loops: CDR1 MNHEY, CDR2 SMNVEV (reference sequence). This CDR3 spans 15 amino acids. V was pared by 5 bases and J by 3 bases, with 8 bases of the junction left unmatched. For the CDR3, the DNA is TGTGCCAGCAGTAGGATAGGGACAGGGAACTACGAGCAGTACTTC. Its protein is CASSRIGTGNYEQYF.

On this clonotype: One base away lies a much larger clone, so this may be a sequencing read error. V usage is TRBV3-1 and J usage is TRBJ2-7, with unresolved D. The germline V gene encodes CDR1 LGHDT and CDR2 YNNKEL (reference sequence). The CDR3 totals 15 residues. The ends were cut back, 0 bases at V and 7 bases at J, with 16 bases in the middle. As DNA, the CDR3 is TGTGCCAGCAGCCAAGAGGCCCATCTCCTCAGGGAGCAGTACTTC. As protein: CASSQEAHLLREQYF.